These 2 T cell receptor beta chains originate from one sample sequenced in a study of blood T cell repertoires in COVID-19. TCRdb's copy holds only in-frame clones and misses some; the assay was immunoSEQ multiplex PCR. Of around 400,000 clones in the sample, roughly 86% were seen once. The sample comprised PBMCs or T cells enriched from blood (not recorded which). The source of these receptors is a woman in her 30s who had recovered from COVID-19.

The CDR3 DNA sequence: TGTGCCAGCAGTGTGACCGGGACAGGGGCGCAGCCCCAGCATTTT. This translates into CASSVTGTGAQPQHF. V gene TRBV27 combines with J gene TRBJ1-5, with TRBD1 matching 10 bases. Germline lookup yields CDR1 MNHEY and CDR2 SMNVEV (reference sequence). There are 15 residues in the CDR3. Trimming took 5 bases from V and 7 from J; bases not matched to a gene: 8.

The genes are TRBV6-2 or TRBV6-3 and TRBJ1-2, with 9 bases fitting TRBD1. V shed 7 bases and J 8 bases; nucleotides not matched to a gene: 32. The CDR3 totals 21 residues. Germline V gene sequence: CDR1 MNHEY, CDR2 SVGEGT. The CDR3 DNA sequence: TGTGCCAGCACCCCCCCCTCCATCCCGGGACAGGGCGAATCAAGCCTTATAGGCTACACCTTC. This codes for CASTPPSIPGQGESSLIGYTF.